This T cell receptor beta chain was identified in a study of shared clonotypes between healthy human individuals. Study-wide results and limits: The sharing of around 5% of naive CD4 clonotypes was seen across a few donors. Generally, estimated richness proved larger in naive subsets than it did in memory subsets.

Turning to this clone: Its specificity is unknown.

CDR1 and CDR2 (germline): SGHVS, FNYEAQ. Trimming stripped 4 bases from V and 4 bases from J, with 8 bases between. The CDR3 spans 14 residues. In the source study's methods: ImmunoSEQ only sent back junction sequences with no quality scores, so filtering was done differently. Produced via immunoSEQ multiplex PCR; TCRdb's table is partial and in-frame only. Clonal size and the V and J genes are those of that table, whereas D and trimming came from the DNA. The sample carries some 500,000 clones, about 96% recorded once. What was sequenced was naive CD4+ T cells sorted from blood. Indicated subset: CD45RA+ positively selected. This rearrangement joins TRBV7-6 to TRBJ1-6; tentative D call: TRBD1 (6 bases). This sequence was found in a woman under 40 in good health. The CDR3 loop is CASSWGQYNSPLHF. The CDR3 nucleotides read TGTGCCAGCAGCTGGGGACAATATAATTCACCCCTCCACTTT.